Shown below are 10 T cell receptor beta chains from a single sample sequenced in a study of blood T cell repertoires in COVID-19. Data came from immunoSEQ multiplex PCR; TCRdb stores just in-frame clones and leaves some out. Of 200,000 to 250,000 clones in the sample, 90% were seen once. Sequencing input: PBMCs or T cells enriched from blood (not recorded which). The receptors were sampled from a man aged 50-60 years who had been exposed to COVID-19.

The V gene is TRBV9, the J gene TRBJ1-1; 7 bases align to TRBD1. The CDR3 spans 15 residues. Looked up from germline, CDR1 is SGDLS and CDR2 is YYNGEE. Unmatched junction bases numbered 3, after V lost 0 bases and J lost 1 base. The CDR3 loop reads CASSVGPGGNTEAFF. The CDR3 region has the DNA TGTGCCAGCAGCGTAGGGCCAGGGGGGAACACTGAAGCTTTCTTT.

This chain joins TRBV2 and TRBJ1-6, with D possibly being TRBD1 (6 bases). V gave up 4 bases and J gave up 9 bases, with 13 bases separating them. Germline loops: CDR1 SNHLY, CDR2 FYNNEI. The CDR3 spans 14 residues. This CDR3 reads CASSAASGASPLHF. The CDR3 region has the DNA TGTGCCAGCAGTGCGGCATCAGGGGCTTCACCCCTCCACTTT.

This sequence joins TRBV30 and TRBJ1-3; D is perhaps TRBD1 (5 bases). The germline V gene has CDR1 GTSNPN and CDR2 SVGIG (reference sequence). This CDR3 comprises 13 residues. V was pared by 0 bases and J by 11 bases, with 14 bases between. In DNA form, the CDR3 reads TGTGCCTGGAGTGTATTTTCGAGCAGGGCCATATATTTT. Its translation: CAWSVFSSRAIYF.

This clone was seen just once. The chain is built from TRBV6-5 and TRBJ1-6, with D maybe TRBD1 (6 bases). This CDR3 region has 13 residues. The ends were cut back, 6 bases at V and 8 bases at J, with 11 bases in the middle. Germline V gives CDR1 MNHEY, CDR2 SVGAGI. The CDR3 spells CASRFQGYSPLHF. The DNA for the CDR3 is TGTGCCAGCAGATTCCAGGGGTATTCACCCCTCCACTTT.

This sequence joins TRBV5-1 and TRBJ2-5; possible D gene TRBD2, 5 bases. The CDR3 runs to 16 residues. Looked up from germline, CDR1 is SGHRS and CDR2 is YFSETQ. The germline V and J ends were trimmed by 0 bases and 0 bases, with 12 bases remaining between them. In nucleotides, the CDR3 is TGCGCCAGCAGCTTGGGGTCCGGGATGCACCAAGAGACCCAGTACTTC. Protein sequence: CASSLGSGMHQETQYF.

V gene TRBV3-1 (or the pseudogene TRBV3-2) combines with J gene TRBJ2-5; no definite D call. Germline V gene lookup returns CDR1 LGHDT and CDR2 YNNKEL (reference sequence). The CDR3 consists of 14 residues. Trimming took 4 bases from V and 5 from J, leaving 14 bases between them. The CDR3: CASSLRSLRETQYF. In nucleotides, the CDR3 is TGTGCCAGCAGCCTCCGGTCGTTGAGGGAGACCCAGTACTTC.

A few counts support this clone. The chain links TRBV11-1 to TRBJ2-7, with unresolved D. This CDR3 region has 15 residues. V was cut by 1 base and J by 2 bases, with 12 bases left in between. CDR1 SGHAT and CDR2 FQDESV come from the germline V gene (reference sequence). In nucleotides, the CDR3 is TGTGCCAGCAGCTTAGGGATGATTCTAGCCTACGAGCAGTACTTC. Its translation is CASSLGMILAYEQYF.

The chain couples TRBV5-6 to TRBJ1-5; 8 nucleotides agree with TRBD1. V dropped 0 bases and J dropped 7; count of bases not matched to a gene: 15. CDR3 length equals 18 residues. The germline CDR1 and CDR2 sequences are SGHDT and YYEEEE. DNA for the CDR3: TGTGCCAGCAGCTTGGGTGGACAGGGAGGGCGAGGTCGGCAGCCCCAGCATTTT. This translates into CASSLGGQGGRGRQPQHF.

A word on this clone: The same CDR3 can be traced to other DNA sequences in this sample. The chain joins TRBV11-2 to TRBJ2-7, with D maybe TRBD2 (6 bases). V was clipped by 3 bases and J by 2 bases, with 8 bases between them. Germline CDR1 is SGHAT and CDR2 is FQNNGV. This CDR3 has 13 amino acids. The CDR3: CASSLAGTYEQYV. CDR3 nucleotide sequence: TGTGCCAGCAGCTTGGCGGGAACCTACGAGCAGTACGTC.

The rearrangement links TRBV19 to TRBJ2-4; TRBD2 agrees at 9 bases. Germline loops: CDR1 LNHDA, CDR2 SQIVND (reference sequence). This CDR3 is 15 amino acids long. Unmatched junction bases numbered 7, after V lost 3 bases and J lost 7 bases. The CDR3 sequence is CASSMREGLSNIQYF. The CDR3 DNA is TGTGCCAGTAGTATGCGGGAGGGCCTCTCCAACATTCAGTACTTC.